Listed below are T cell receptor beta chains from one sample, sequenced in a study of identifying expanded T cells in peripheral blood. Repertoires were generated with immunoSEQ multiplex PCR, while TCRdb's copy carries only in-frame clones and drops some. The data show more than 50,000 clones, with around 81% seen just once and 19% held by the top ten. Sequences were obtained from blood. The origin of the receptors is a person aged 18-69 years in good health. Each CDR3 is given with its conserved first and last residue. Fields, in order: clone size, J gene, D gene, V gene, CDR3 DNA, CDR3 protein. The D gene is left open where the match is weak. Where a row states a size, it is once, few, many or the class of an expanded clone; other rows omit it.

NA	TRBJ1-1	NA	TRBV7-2	TGTGCCAGCAGCGGAGGGACAACGCTGGAAGCTTTCTTT	CASSGGTTLEAFF
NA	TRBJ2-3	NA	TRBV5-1	TGCGCCAGCAGCTTGGCCCCCGGATCCGATACGCAGTATTTT	CASSLAPGSDTQYF
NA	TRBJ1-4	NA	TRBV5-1	TGCGCCAGCAGCTTGAGAGAGTATGGTGAAAAACTGTTTTTT	CASSLREYGEKLFF
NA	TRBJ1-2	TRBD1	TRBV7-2	TGTGCCAGCAGCTTAGAGGACCCCCGGTCGAGGGACAGTTCCTTC	CASSLEDPRSRDSSF
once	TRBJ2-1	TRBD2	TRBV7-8	TGTGCCAGCAGCATCGGACTAGCGGGAGAAATTAATGAGCAGTTCTTC	CASSIGLAGEINEQFF
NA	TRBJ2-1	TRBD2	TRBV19	TGTGCCAGTAGCGGGAGACTAGCGGTGTCCTACAATGAGCAGTTCTTC	CASSGRLAVSYNEQFF
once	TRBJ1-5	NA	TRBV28	TGTGCCAGCAGTAATCCAGCCTCGAGGGTCAATCAGCCCCAGCATTTT	CASSNPASRVNQPQHF
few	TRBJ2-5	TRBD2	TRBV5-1	TGCGCCAGCAGCTTGGGGGCTAGCGGGAGCTCTGAGACCCAGTACTTC	CASSLGASGSSETQYF
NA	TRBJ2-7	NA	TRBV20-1	TGCAGTGCTATTCGGGTCTACGAGCAGTACTTC	CSAIRVYEQYF
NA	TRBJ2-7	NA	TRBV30	TGTGCCTGGGAACAGGGACGGAACTACGAGCAGTACTTC	CAWEQGRNYEQYF
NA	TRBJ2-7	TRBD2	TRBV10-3	TGTGCCATCAGAATCGGACTAGCGGGGCCGGGGGAGCAGTACTTC	CAIRIGLAGPGEQYF
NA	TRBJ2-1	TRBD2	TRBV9	TGTGCCAGCAGCGGGACTAGCGGGCGTTACAATGAGCAGTTCTTC	CASSGTSGRYNEQFF
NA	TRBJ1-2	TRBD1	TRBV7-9	TGTGCCAGCAGCTCAGCCGGGACAGCAGTCTATGGCTACACCTTC	CASSSAGTAVYGYTF
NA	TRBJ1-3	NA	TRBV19	TGTGCCAGTACCGCGGCTGACAGCTCTGGAAACACCATATATTTT	CASTAADSSGNTIYF
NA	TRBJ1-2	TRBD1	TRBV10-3	TGTGCCATCAGTGTATCAGGGGGTTATGGCTACACCTTC	CAISVSGGYGYTF
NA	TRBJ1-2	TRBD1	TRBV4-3	TGCGCCAGCAGCCAAGACTATGGGGCAGGGGGTGTCTATGGCTACACCTTC	CASSQDYGAGGVYGYTF
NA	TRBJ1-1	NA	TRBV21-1	TGTGCCAGCAGCGCCCCCGGCCGGAACACTGAAGCTTTCTTT	CASSAPGRNTEAFF
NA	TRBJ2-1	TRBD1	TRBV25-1	TGTGCCAGCAGTAAAGGGACAGGAGATAGGTTCTACAATGAGCAGTTCTTC	CASSKGTGDRFYNEQFF
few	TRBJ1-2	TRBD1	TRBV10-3	TGTGCCATCAGTGAGAGGACAGGGTATGGCTACACCTTC	CAISERTGYGYTF
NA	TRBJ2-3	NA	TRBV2	TGTGCCAGCAGTGATCTCGGATACACAGATACGCAGTATTTT	CASSDLGYTDTQYF
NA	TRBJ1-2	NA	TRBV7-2	TGTGCCAGCAGCTTAACGCCCGCCTACTACACCTTC	CASSLTPAYYTF
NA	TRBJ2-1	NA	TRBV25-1	TGTGCCAGCAGTGAAGCGAGTGTGAATGAGCAGTTCTTC	CASSEASVNEQFF
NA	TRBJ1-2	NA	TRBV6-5	TGTGCCAGCAGTTACTCGGTACAGGGAGGCTATGGCTACACCTTC	CASSYSVQGGYGYTF
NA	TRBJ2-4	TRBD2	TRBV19	TGTGCCAGTAGTCGGGGGGTTTCGCCTAACGCCAAAAACATTCAGTACTTC	CASSRGVSPNAKNIQYF
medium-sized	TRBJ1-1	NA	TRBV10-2	TGCGCCAGCATAGGGACTGAAGCTTTCTTT	CASIGTEAFF
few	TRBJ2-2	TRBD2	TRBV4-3	TGCGCCAGCAGCCGGGGGGTAGCGGGTGGGCTGAACACCGGGGAGCTGTTTTTT	CASSRGVAGGLNTGELFF
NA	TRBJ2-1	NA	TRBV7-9	TGTGCCAGCAGCGTAGGCCCCTTAGGGTTCTTC	CASSVGPLGFF
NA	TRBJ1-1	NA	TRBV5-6	TGTGCCAGCAGCGGGGGGTGGAACACTGAAGCTTTCTTT	CASSGGWNTEAFF
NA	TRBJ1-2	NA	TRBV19	TGTGCCAGTAGTATAACAGGGCCCCCTAACTATGGCTACACCTTC	CASSITGPPNYGYTF
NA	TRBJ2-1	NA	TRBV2	TGTGCCAGCAGTGAAGTTGTTTTAGCGTCGAATGAGCAGTTCTTC	CASSEVVLASNEQFF
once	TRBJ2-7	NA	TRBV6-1	TGTGCCAGCGGTCCCGGCGGCTACGAGCAGTACTTC	CASGPGGYEQYF
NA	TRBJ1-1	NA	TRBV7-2	TGTGCCAGCAGCTTAGGACTCCCCCCGATGAACACTGAAGCTTTCTTT	CASSLGLPPMNTEAFF
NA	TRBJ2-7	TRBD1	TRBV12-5	TGTGCTAGTGGACAGCAGCAGACAGGGTTCTACGAGCAGTACTTC	CASGQQQTGFYEQYF
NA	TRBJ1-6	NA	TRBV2	TGTGCCAGCAGTGAAGCGGGGGTTATGGGTTCACCCCTCCACTTT	CASSEAGVMGSPLHF
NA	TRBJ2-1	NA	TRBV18	TGTGCCAGCTCCCACCGAGGTGAGCAGTTCTTC	CASSHRGEQFF
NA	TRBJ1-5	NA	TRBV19	TGTGCCAGCGGAACAGTTAACAATCAGCCCCAGCATTTT	CASGTVNNQPQHF
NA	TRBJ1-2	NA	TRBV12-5	TGTGCTAGTGGTCAGATACAGGGCTTTGACTATGGCTACACCTTC	CASGQIQGFDYGYTF
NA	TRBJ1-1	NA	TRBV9	TGTGCCAGCAGCTCCGGGGGAGGAATGAACACTGAAGCTTTCTTT	CASSSGGGMNTEAFF
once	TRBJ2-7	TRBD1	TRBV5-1	TGCGCCAGCAGCCCGGACGGCTACAGGGGTTACGAGCAGTACTTC	CASSPDGYRGYEQYF
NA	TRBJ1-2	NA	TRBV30	TGTGCCTGGTTGAAGACCAGACAAATAACTCATGGCTACACCTTC	CAWLKTRQITHGYTF